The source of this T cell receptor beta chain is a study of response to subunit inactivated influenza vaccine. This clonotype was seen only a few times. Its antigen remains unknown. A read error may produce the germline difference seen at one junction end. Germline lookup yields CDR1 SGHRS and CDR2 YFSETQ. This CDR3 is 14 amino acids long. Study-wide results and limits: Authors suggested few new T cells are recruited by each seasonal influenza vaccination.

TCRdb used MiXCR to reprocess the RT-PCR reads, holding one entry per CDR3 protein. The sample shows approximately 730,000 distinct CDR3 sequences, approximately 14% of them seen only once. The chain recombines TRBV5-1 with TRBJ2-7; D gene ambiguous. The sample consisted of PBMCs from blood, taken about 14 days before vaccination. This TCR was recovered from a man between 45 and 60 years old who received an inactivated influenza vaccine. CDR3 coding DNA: TGCGCCAGCAGCTTGACCGTCGGGCAGGACGAGCGGTACTTC. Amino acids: CASSLTVGQDERYF.